In this sample, the clone carrying this T cell receptor (beta chain) turned up a few times. Its target is not known. The data were obtained in a study of cytomegalovirus exposure and HLA in healthy donors. Turning to the study itself: Early released data comprised 80 million to 90 million unique TCRs from HLA-typed donors. Overall study findings and caveats: Later analysis identified a missense DCLRE1C variant that was linked to TCR beta V- and J-gene trimming. TRBV6-2, TRBV6-3 and some other V segments were excluded as indistinguishable.

13 Jbeta primers and 60 Vbeta primers were used for the PCR. TCRdb's table, derived via immunoSEQ multiplex PCR, lists solely in-frame clones and lacks some. The sample carries 150,000 or so clones, around 67% recorded once. V lost 4 bases to trimming and J lost 0 bases, with 17 bases between them. The germline CDR1 and CDR2 sequences are SGHTS and YDEGEE. The CDR3 sequence is 17 residues long. The rearrangement links TRBV5-8 to TRBJ1-5; D is possibly TRBD1 (5 bases). This TCR came from a young woman in good health and CMV-seronegative. Input material: PBMCs. The DNA for the CDR3 is TGTGCCAGCAGCCCAGGGACTTTTTCTAATAGCAATCAGCCCCAGCATTTT. This gives the protein CASSPGTFSNSNQPQHF.